These 11 T cell receptor beta chains were all obtained from the same sample, sequenced in a study of blood T cells in healthy people across ages. PCR was performed a second time for roughly 6 to 12 cycles using a sample-barcoded 5' primer and a J-beta primer mix. TCRdb called the 5' RACE reads again in MiXCR, with one record for every CDR3 protein. The sample has about 1.4 million distinct CDR3 sequences, approximately 59% seen once; the top ten hold approximately 7%. The sequenced material came from blood. The source of these receptors is a man aged 18 to 30 in good health.

The chain couples TRBV15 to TRBJ2-7, with 9 bases that match TRBD2. CDR1 LNHNV and CDR2 YYDKDF come from the germline V gene (reference sequence). V lost 5 bases to trimming and J lost 1 base; unmatched junction nucleotides: 9. The length of the CDR3 is 16 residues. The CDR3 DNA reads as TGTGCCACCAGCCTTTTCAGACTAGCGGCTTCCTACGAGCAGTACTTC. Translation: CATSLFRLAASYEQYF.

The J gene is TRBJ2-7, the V gene TRBV3-1; 7 nucleotides align to TRBD2. The CDR3 is 16 residues long. Germline CDR1 LGHDT, CDR2 YNNKEL (reference sequence). V gave up 2 bases and J gave up 1 base; unmatched junction bases: 8. The CDR3 bases are TGTGCCAGCAGCCAATATGGAGGGACTACTTCCTACGAGCAGTACTTC. Protein sequence: CASSQYGGTTSYEQYF.

This clonotype showed up just a few times. The chain combines TRBV29-1 with TRBJ2-1; D possibly corresponds to TRBD1 (6 bases). Trimming took 5 bases from V and 7 from J, leaving 15 bases between them. CDR3 length equals 13 residues. Germline assignment: CDR1 SQVTM and CDR2 ANQGSEA. This CDR3 reads CSVSRQGINEQFF. The CDR3 DNA sequence: TGCAGCGTTTCGCGGCAGGGGATTAATGAGCAGTTCTTC.

This rearrangement joins TRBV20-1 to TRBJ2-1; no clear D. The V gene lost 1 base and the J gene lost 8 bases, with 9 bases spanning the gap. From germline, CDR1 is DFQATT and CDR2 SNEGSKA (reference sequence). The CDR3 contains 12 residues. DNA of the CDR3: TGCAGTGCTAGAGGGGCACTTTATGAGCAGTTCTTC. It is translated as CSARGALYEQFF.

The gene calls are TRBV15 and TRBJ2-4; TRBD1 might be the D (9 bases). The CDR3 has 17 residues. Germline V gene sequence: CDR1 LNHNV, CDR2 YYDKDF (reference sequence). V gave up 0 bases and J gave up 6 bases, with 18 bases separating them. Here the CDR3 DNA reads TGTGCCACCAGCAGAGAGGTAGCGGGACAGGGAAGAAACATTCAGTACTTC. The encoded protein is CATSREVAGQGRNIQYF.

The chain employs TRBV11-2 and TRBJ2-7; possibly TRBD1 for D (6 bases). V was trimmed by 4 bases and J by 0 bases, leaving 13 bases between them. The CDR3 covers 15 residues. CDR1 SGHAT and CDR2 FQNNGV come from the germline V gene. The CDR3 loop reads CASSYNPRGSYEQYF. The CDR3 nucleotides are TGTGCCAGCAGCTATAACCCCAGGGGCTCCTACGAGCAGTACTTC.

This rearrangement joins TRBV6-2 or TRBV6-3 to TRBJ2-4; weak D call: TRBD1 (5 bases). The J call may be incorrect, as the DNA end agrees better with TRBJ2-7. Germline CDR1 and CDR2: MNHEY and SVGEGT. The CDR3 totals 14 residues. The CDR3 reads CASSSAEQGSEQYF. The CDR3 DNA sequence: TGTGCCAGCAGTTCTGCGGAGCAGGGCTCCGAGCAGTACTTC.

This clonotype was picked up a small number of times. The chain recombines TRBV4-2 with TRBJ2-1; 11 bases map to TRBD1. Germline V gene sequence: CDR1 LGHNA, CDR2 YNFKEQ. The CDR3 covers 15 residues. The V gene end was trimmed by 5 bases and the J gene end by 4 bases; junction bases not matched to a gene: 4. In DNA, the CDR3 is TGTGCCAGCAGCATCGGGACAGGGGGGTACAATGAGCAGTTCTTC. Amino acids: CASSIGTGGYNEQFF.

This chain joins TRBV4-2 and TRBJ2-6; unclear D gene. The CDR3 is 16 amino acids. V lost 3 bases, J lost 0 bases, and 9 bases lay in between. Germline loops: CDR1 LGHNA, CDR2 YNFKEQ. The CDR3 DNA is TGTGCCAGCAGCCACGTTCCAAGCTCTGGGGCCAACGTCCTGACTTTC. Its translation is CASSHVPSSGANVLTF.

The V call is TRBV6-6, the J call TRBJ1-4, with 7 bases identical to TRBD1. This CDR3 has 14 residues. Looked up from germline, CDR1 is MNHNY and CDR2 is SVGAGI (reference sequence). With V trimmed by 6 bases and J by 5 bases, 6 bases remained unmatched. The DNA of the CDR3 is TGTGCCAGCAGGCTAGACAGGGCGAATGAAAAACTGTTTTTT. Translation: CASRLDRANEKLFF.

This chain connects TRBV5-1 to TRBJ1-6; 8 nucleotides agree with TRBD1. The germline V gene has CDR1 SGHRS and CDR2 YFSETQ. Trimming cost V 0 bases and J 2 bases; bases outside gene matches: 4. The CDR3 totals 17 residues. CDR3 region: CASSLGDRIAYNSPLHF. The CDR3 DNA sequence: TGCGCCAGCAGCTTGGGGGACAGGATCGCCTATAATTCACCCCTCCACTTT.